This T cell receptor beta chain was sequenced for a study of blood T cell repertoires in COVID-19. Trimming took off 4 bases at V and 8 bases at J, with 17 bases between the two ends. The germline CDR1 and CDR2 sequences are SEHNR and FQNEAQ (reference sequence). The CDR3 is 15 amino acids. Assay: immunoSEQ multiplex PCR; the TCRdb copy retains only in-frame clones and omits some. In the table there are about 270,000 clones, around 81% of which are singletons. This sequence originates from a woman aged 55-70 years with active or convalescent COVID-19. The sample comprised peripheral blood. V is TRBV7-9 and J is TRBJ1-4; D is unresolved. Written as DNA, the CDR3 is TGTGCCAGCAGCTCTATAGCCGGGGTTTGGGAAAAACTGTTTTTT. Protein: CASSSIAGVWEKLFF.